One T cell receptor (beta chain) is described in this entry. Its antigen is not yet known. No quality values exist for individual bases; no much larger clone is one base distant. This sample was included in a study of blood T cell repertoires in COVID-19 (dated by TCRdb to 2018 to 2020). Concerning the study at large: Collaborator samples came from the United States, Italy and Spain and covered acute and convalescent phases of COVID-19. Subjects who had been exposed to COVID-19, were actively infected with it, or had recovered from it provided the deeply sampled blood TCRbeta repertoires that made up the dataset. Sample metadata almost always included a de-identified subject ID, COVID-19 status, age in years and sex. Samples came from the ongoing ImmuneRACE study (first 160 participants) plus 1,254 subjects from 6 global collaborators. The material from the prospective study consisted of cDNA or gDNA derived from T cells, B-cell-depleted T cells, or PBMCs. Where available, HLA class I and class II types were obtained from metadata supplied by the sample provider rather than from assay-based typing. The repertoires were released in a freely available public database meant as a resource for research on the immune response to SARS-CoV-2.

TCRbeta CDR3 regions were amplified from genomic DNA by means of the immunoSEQ Assay, a bias-controlled multiplex PCR. For the original study's pipeline: Within the assay, amplification of reference gene primers was used to estimate how many nucleated cells each sample contained. To quantify the absolute abundance of each unique TCRbeta CDR3 rearrangement, sequence reads were collapsed and filtered. Productive Simpson clonality was computed per sample as the square root of Simpson's diversity index over productive rearrangements. In its TCRdb copy, this immuneACCESS table keeps in-frame sequences only and misses some clones. Where compared with another copy, unresolved V genes explain less than half of these, and the others have no known cause. That table supplies the V and J calls and clone size; D and trimming were determined from the DNA. Within this sample are 250,000 to 300,000 clones, with 80% to 90% of them counted one time only. The ten largest account for 1.9% of the sample.

Points the paper makes about the study in general: Clinical and demographic metadata were provided uncurated, with the amount varying by source and participant.

Enrolling through a virtual design, the prospective study's participants ranged in age from about 18 to 89 years and lived across roughly 23 United States geographic areas. In the prospective study, participants were assigned to cohorts based on the clinical history participants reported in a screening survey and a study questionnaire. Recovered participants in ImmuneRACE Cohort 3 were defined by two consecutive negative NP/OP PCR tests, clearance by a healthcare professional, or resolution of symptoms. In the prospective study, mobile phlebotomists collected whole blood, serum and a nasopharyngeal or oropharyngeal swab from each participant. Participants in the prospective study had the option to provide additional blood draws and questionnaires over an approximately two-month period. Prospective study blood samples were shipped either frozen or at room temperature before DNA extraction. The sequence derives from a woman aged 45-59 years who had recovered from COVID-19. The sequencing sample was made of PBMCs or T cells enriched from blood (not recorded which).

The CDR3 corresponds to CASSLGTASEQYF. The DNA sequence is TGTGCCAGCAGTTTAGGTACAGCTTCCGAGCAGTACTTC. The chain employs TRBV12-3 or TRBV12-4 and TRBJ2-7; the D gene cannot be named for sure. The CDR3, from cysteine to phenylalanine, totals 13 residues. The sequence is cut down to CDR3 DNA, 39 bases in frame from base 1. Trimming removed 1 base from V and 6 bases from J, leaving 10 bases between the germline ends.